The 23 T cell receptor beta chains below come from one sample, sequenced in a study of OX40 agonist ivuxolimab in advanced cancers. Clones were sequenced by immunoSEQ multiplex PCR, and TCRdb holds only the in-frame ones, with some missing. The table shows approximately 98,000 clones, with 75% to 95% occurring only once. Sequenced material: CD4+ or CD8+ T cells sorted from blood, taken in a trial of the OX40 agonist ivuxolimab. The receptors were sampled from an adult with an advanced solid tumor such as melanoma, head and neck, liver or kidney cancer.

The gene calls are TRBV5-1 and TRBJ1-1; D is undetermined. Deletions cut 2 bases from V and 1 base from J, with 6 bases between. This CDR3 contains 13 residues. Germline V gives CDR1 SGHRS, CDR2 YFSETQ. The CDR3 protein is CASSFNRNTEAFF. The CDR3 nucleotides are TGCGCCAGCAGCTTCAACAGGAACACTGAAGCTTTCTTT.

The chain uses TRBV2 and TRBJ2-7; 10 bases are a match to TRBD2. The ends lost 4 bases at V and 3 bases at J; junction bases unmatched: 3. There are 14 residues in the CDR3. Germline V lookup: CDR1 SNHLY, CDR2 FYNNEI. CDR3 DNA sequence: TGTGCCAGCAGTGTAGGACTAGCGGTCTACGAGCAGTACTTC. Translating gives CASSVGLAVYEQYF.

This rearrangement joins TRBV9 to TRBJ2-3; 8 bases are shared with TRBD1. From germline, CDR1 is SGDLS and CDR2 YYNGEE. V trimming: 3 bases; J trimming: 7 bases; junction bases outside the gene matches: 10. The CDR3 is 15 amino acids. The CDR3 loop is CASSAGQGGPYTQYF. CDR3 sequence (DNA): TGTGCCAGCAGCGCTGGACAGGGAGGACCCTATACGCAGTATTTT.

V usage is TRBV5-1 and J usage is TRBJ2-1; D could derive from TRBD1 or TRBD2 (5 bases each). The germline V gene has CDR1 SGHRS and CDR2 YFSETQ. V lost 2 bases and J lost 3, with 12 bases in between. CDR3 length: 15 residues. Here the CDR3 reads CASSLAGTVYNEQFF. The DNA for the CDR3 is TGCGCCAGCAGCTTAGCCGGGACGGTCTACAATGAGCAGTTCTTC.

The gene calls are TRBV21-1 and TRBJ2-2; TRBD2 is the table's D call, not checked against the DNA. TRBV21-1 is a pseudogene locus. The CDR3 is 15 residues long. CDR3 nucleotides: TGTGCCAGCAGCAACGGGAGCGGGGACACCGGGGAGCTGTTTTTT. It translates to CASSNGSGDTGELFF.

This clone was seen just once. This chain links TRBV7-9 with TRBJ1-4; D remains ambiguous. The CDR3 extends over 15 amino acids. From germline, CDR1 is SEHNR and CDR2 FQNEAQ (reference sequence). V was cut by 1 base and J by 12 bases, with 18 bases left in between. Written as DNA, the CDR3 is TGTGCCAGCAGCTTAGTAGGTCTTCTTCTCGAGGAACTGTTTTTT. It codes for CASSLVGLLLEELFF.

The rearrangement links TRBV6-5 to TRBJ2-2; TRBD2 agrees at 8 bases. V trimming: 6 bases; J trimming: 2 bases; junction bases outside the gene matches: 2. CDR3 length: 14 residues. Germline values: CDR1 MNHEY, CDR2 SVGAGI. The CDR3 coding sequence is TGTGCCAGCAGGGGACTAGACAACACCGGGGAGCTGTTTTTT. Its translation: CASRGLDNTGELFF.

This chain uses TRBV6-5 with TRBJ1-5; no reliable D call. The V end lost 10 bases, the J end lost 3 bases, and 13 bases lay between the germline ends. Germline loops: CDR1 MNHEY, CDR2 SVGAGI. The CDR3 length is 13 residues. The CDR3 DNA sequence: TGTGCCACCAAGTTGAGGGACAATCAGCCCCAGCATTTT. This sequence encodes CATKLRDNQPQHF.

The chain is built from TRBV19 and TRBJ2-6; D is undetermined. CDR1 and CDR2 (germline): LNHDA, SQIVND (reference sequence). CDR3 length: 13 amino acids. V was trimmed by 5 bases and J by 1 base, leaving 3 bases between them. CDR3 DNA sequence: TGTGCCAGTAGTCCGTCTGGGGCCAACGTCCTGACTTTC. Translating it yields CASSPSGANVLTF.

The chain combines TRBV14 with TRBJ2-3; 9 nucleotides align to TRBD2. The V and J ends lost 0 bases and 2 bases, in that order; junction bases with no gene match: 9. This CDR3 comprises 18 residues. The germline V gene encodes CDR1 SGHDN and CDR2 FVKESK. The CDR3 DNA reads as TGTGCCAGCAGCCAAGATTTGTTGCTAGCGGGGATCACAGATACGCAGTATTTT. This gives the protein CASSQDLLLAGITDTQYF.

The chain is built from TRBV27 and TRBJ2-7; tentative D call: TRBD2 (5 bases). The CDR3 length is 15 residues. V lost 2 bases, J lost 6 bases, and 17 bases lay in between. Per the germline V gene, CDR1 is MNHEY and CDR2 is SMNVEV (reference sequence). The chain's CDR3 is CASSLRGRASGEQYF. Here the CDR3 DNA reads TGTGCCAGCAGTTTACGGGGAAGGGCCTCGGGCGAGCAGTACTTC.

J is TRBJ1-4 and V is TRBV15; D ambiguous. CDR3 length: 16 residues. Germline-derived CDR1 and CDR2 are LNHNV and YYDKDF (reference sequence). Deletions cut 4 bases from V and 0 bases from J, with 12 bases between. The CDR3 sequence is CATSTSQWSTNEKLFF. CDR3 bases: TGTGCCACCAGCACCTCCCAGTGGTCAACTAATGAAAAACTGTTTTTT.

In this sample, this clone turned up once. The chain is built from TRBV5-1 and TRBJ2-2, with D possibly being TRBD2 (5 bases). The CDR3 runs to 17 residues. Germline V gene lookup returns CDR1 SGHRS and CDR2 YFSETQ. The V gene lost 0 bases and the J gene lost 1 base, with 13 bases spanning the gap. As DNA, the CDR3 is TGCGCCAGCAGCTTGGCCGGAGGTCCCTGGAACACCGGGGAGCTGTTTTTT. Its protein product is CASSLAGGPWNTGELFF.

V usage is TRBV30 and J usage is TRBJ1-6; 9 bases map to TRBD1. CDR3 size: 14 residues. Germline V gene lookup returns CDR1 GTSNPN and CDR2 SVGIG (reference sequence). Losses at the gene ends were 2 bases for V and 8 bases for J; bases not matched to a gene: 4. The CDR3 protein is CAWSRRDRDSPLHF. CDR3 DNA sequence: TGTGCCTGGAGTCGCCGGGACAGGGATTCACCCCTCCACTTT.

Details on this clone: At one of its ends the junction is not consistent with the germline gene, which may arise from a read error. V and J are TRBV7-9 and TRBJ2-7; D gene unclear. The CDR3 totals 13 residues. CDR1 is SEHNR and CDR2 is FQNEAQ in the germline V gene (reference sequence). The CDR3: CASSLDSRATWDF. As DNA, the CDR3 is TGTGCCAGCAGCTTAGACTCTCGGGCAACTTGGGACTTC.

Regarding this clone: Other DNA sequences of this sample code for an identical CDR3. This rearrangement joins TRBV30 to TRBJ2-3, with a tentative D call TRBD1 (5 bases). Trimming took 1 base from V and 6 from J, leaving 8 bases between them. The CDR3 has 12 amino acids. Germline values: CDR1 GTSNPN, CDR2 SVGIG (reference sequence). The DNA for the CDR3 is TGTGCCTGGAGTGAGGGGTCCGATACGCAGTATTTT. Protein product: CAWSEGSDTQYF.

The chain joins TRBV27 to TRBJ2-2, with D possibly matching TRBD2 (6 bases). V lost 8 bases to trimming and J lost 5 bases, with 18 bases between them. The CDR3 has 15 amino acids. Germline-derived CDR1 and CDR2 are MNHEY and SMNVEV (reference sequence). CDR3 DNA: TGTGCCAGCTCCCCGAGGTGGGGGAGGACCGGGGAGCTGTTTTTT. Its translation is CASSPRWGRTGELFF.

This clone was seen just once. CDR3 sequence reads: CASSEGTSSVTQYF. The CDR3, as DNA: TGTGCCAGCAGTGAAGGGACAAGCTCGGTGACCCAGTACTTC. This chain connects TRBV6-1 to TRBJ2-5, with D possibly being TRBD1 (5 bases). Germline loops: CDR1 MNHNS, CDR2 SASEGT. With 1 base removed from V and 7 bases from J, the gap between germline ends came to 13 bases. This CDR3 spans 14 amino acids.

This clone was seen only once. The J gene is TRBJ2-5, the V gene TRBV6-5; D is perhaps TRBD2 (6 bases). Germline V lookup: CDR1 MNHEY, CDR2 SVGAGI. The CDR3 is made up of 14 amino acids. V lost 6 bases and J 1 base, leaving 12 bases between the germline ends. The CDR3 loop is CASSPRDFQETQYF. Written as DNA, the CDR3 is TGTGCCAGCAGCCCACGGGACTTCCAAGAGACCCAGTACTTC.

The chain is built from TRBV7-9 and TRBJ2-7, with D maybe TRBD2 (5 bases). The CDR3 sequence is 11 residues long. V was cut by 9 bases and J by 4 bases, with 10 bases left in between. CDR1 and CDR2 (germline): SEHNR, FQNEAQ (reference sequence). CDR3 bases: TGTGCCAGTAGCGATTTGTACGAGCAGTACTTC. Translation: CASSDLYEQYF. Variable domain in full (rest from reference TRBV7-9 and TRBJ2-7): DTGVSQNPRHKITKRGQNVTFRCDPISEHNRLYWYRQTLGQGPEFLTYFQNEAQLEKSRLLSDRFSAERPKGSFSTLEIQRTEQGDSAMYLCASSDLYEQYFGPGTRLTVT.

V is TRBV15 and J is TRBJ2-3; no clear D. The CDR3 runs 13 residues. Between the trimmed V and J ends, which lost 5 bases and 2 bases, there was a span of 8 bases. Per the germline V gene, CDR1 is LNHNV and CDR2 is YYDKDF (reference sequence). CDR3 protein: CATSLRPTDTQYF. The CDR3 DNA reads TGTGCCACCAGCCTTAGGCCCACAGATACGCAGTATTTT.

The V call is TRBV6-1, the J call TRBJ2-3; D gene ambiguous. The length of the CDR3 is 16 residues. Trimming pared 0 bases from V and 2 bases from J, leaving 12 bases between. The germline gives CDR1 MNHNS, CDR2 SASEGT. Here the CDR3 DNA reads TGTGCCAGCAGTGAAGCGCTGTCCAGCCCCACAGATACGCAGTATTTT. It is translated as CASSEALSSPTDTQYF.

The chain joins TRBV6-1 to TRBJ2-4; possibly TRBD2 for D (5 bases). The CDR3 runs to 15 residues. V was clipped by 4 bases and J by 7 bases, with 17 bases between them. In germline, CDR1 is MNHNS, CDR2 SASEGT. The CDR3 nucleotides read TGTGCCAGCAGTGTTATACGGGCGGGTATGAACATTCAGTACTTC. Translation: CASSVIRAGMNIQYF.